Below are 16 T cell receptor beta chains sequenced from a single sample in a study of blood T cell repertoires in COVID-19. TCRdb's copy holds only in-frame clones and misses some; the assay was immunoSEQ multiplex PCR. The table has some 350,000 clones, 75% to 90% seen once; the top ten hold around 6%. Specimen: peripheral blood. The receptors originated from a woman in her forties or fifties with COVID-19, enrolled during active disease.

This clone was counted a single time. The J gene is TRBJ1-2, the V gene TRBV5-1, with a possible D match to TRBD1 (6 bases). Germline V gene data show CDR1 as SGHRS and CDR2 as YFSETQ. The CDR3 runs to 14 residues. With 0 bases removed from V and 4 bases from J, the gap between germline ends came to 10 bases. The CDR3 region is CASSLGQEFYGYTF. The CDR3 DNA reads TGCGCCAGCAGCTTGGGACAGGAATTCTATGGCTACACCTTC.

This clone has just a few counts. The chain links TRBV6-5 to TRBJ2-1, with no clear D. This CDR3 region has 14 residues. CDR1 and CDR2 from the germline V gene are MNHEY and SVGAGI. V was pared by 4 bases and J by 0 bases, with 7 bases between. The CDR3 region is CASSSLGSYNEQFF. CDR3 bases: TGTGCCAGCAGTTCCCTCGGCTCCTACAATGAGCAGTTCTTC.

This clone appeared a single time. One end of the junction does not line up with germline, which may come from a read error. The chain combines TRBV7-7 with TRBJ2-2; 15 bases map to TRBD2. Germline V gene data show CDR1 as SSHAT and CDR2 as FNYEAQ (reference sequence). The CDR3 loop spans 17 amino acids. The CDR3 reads CASSFGLAGGRGGELFF. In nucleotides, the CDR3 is TGTGCTAGCAGCTTCGGACTAGCGGGAGGGCGAGGCGGGGAGCTGTTTTTT. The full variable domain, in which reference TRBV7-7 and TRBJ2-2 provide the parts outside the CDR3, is GAGVSQSPRYKVTKRGQDVTLRCDPISSHATLYWYQQALGQGPEFLTYFNYEAQPDKSGLPSDRFSAERPEGSISTLTIQRTEQRDSAMYRCASSFGLAGGRGGELFFGEGSRLTVL.

For the CDR3, the DNA is TGTGCCAGCTCAACGGGACAGGGCCACACTGAAGCTTTCTTT. The encoded protein is CASSTGQGHTEAFF. The J gene is TRBJ1-1, the V gene TRBV18; TRBD1 aligns across 9 bases. There are 14 residues in the CDR3. Germline V gives CDR1 KGHSH, CDR2 LQKENI. V trimming: 5 bases; J trimming: 3 bases; junction bases outside the gene matches: 4.

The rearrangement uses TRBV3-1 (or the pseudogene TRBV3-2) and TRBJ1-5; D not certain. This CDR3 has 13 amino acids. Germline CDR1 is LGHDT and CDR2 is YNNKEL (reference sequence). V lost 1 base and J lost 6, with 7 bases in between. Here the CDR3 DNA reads TGTGCCAGCAGCCAAGCACCCGGTCAGCCCCAGCATTTT. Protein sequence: CASSQAPGQPQHF.

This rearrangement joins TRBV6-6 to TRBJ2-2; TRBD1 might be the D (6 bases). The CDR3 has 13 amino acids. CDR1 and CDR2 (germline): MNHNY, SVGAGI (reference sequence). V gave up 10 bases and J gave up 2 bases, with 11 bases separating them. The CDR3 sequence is CANKDSNTGELFF. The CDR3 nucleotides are TGTGCCAACAAGGACAGTAACACCGGGGAGCTGTTTTTT.

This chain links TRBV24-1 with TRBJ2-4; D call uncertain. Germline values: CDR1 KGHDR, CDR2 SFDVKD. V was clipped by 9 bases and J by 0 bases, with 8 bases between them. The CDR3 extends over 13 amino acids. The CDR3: CATLRLAKNIQYF. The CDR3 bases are TGTGCCACCCTCAGGCTAGCCAAAAACATTCAGTACTTC.

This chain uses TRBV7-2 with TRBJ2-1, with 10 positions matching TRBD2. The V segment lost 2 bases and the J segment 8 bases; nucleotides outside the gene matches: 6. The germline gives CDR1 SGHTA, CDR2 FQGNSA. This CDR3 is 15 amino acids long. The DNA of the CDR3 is TGTGCCAGCAGCTTATGGCCTAGCGGGAGCCATGAGCAGTTCTTC. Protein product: CASSLWPSGSHEQFF. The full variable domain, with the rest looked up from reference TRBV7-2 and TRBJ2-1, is GAGVSQSPSNKVTEKGKDVELRCDPISGHTALYWYRQSLGQGLEFLIYFQGNSAPDKSGLPSDRFSAERTGGSVSTLTIQRTQQEDSAVYLCASSLWPSGSHEQFFGPGTRLTVL.

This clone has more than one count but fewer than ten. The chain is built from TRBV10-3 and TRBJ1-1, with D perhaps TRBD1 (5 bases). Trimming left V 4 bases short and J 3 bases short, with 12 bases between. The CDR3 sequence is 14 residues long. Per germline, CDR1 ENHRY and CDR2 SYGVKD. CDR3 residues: CAISVQGGDTEAFF. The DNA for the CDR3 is TGTGCCATCAGTGTTCAGGGAGGAGACACTGAAGCTTTCTTT.

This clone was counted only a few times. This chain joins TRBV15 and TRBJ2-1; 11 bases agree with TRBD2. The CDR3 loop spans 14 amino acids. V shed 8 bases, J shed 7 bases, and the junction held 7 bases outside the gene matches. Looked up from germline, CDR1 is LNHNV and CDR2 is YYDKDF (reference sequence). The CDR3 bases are TGTGCCACCCGCACTAGCGGGAGTTGGAATGAGCAGTTCTTC. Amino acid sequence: CATRTSGSWNEQFF.

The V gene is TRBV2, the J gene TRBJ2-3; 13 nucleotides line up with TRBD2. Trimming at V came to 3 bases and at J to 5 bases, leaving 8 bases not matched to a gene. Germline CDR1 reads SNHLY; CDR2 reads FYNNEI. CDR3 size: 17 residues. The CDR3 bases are TGTGCCAGCAGTGACCCATCACTAGCGGGAGGGGGAGATACGCAGTATTTT. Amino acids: CASSDPSLAGGGDTQYF.

The CDR3: CASSHDSYEQYF. DNA for the CDR3: TGTGCCAGCAGTCACGACAGCTACGAGCAGTACTTC. The rearrangement links TRBV6-5 to TRBJ2-7, with a tentative D call TRBD1 (5 bases). The V end lost 5 bases, the J end lost 3 bases, and 8 bases lay between the germline ends. This CDR3 is 12 amino acids long. Germline loops: CDR1 MNHEY, CDR2 SVGAGI.

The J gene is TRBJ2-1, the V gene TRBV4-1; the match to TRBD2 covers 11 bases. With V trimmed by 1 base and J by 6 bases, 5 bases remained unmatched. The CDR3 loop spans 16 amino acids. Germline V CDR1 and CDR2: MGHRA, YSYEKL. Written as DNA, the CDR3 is TGCGCCAGCAGCCAAGGACTAGCGGGATTTGGCAATGAGCAGTTCTTC. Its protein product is CASSQGLAGFGNEQFF.

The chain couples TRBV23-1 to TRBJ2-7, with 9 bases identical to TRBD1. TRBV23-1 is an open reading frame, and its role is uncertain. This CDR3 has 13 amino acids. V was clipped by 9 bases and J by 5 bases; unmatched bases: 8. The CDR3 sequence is CASFTGGRDEQYF. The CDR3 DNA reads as TGCGCCAGTTTTACAGGGGGCCGCGACGAGCAGTACTTC.

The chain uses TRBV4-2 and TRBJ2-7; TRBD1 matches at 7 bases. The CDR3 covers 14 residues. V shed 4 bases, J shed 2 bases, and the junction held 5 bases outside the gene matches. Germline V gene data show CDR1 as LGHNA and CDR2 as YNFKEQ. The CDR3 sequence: CASSPSGTAYEQYF. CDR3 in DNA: TGTGCCAGCAGCCCGTCCGGGACAGCCTACGAGCAGTACTTC.

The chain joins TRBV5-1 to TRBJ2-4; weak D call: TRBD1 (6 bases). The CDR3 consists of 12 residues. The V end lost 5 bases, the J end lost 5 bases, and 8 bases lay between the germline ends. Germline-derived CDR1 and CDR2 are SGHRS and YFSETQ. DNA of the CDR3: TGCGCCAGCAGGGACAGCCAAAACATTCAGTACTTC. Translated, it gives CASRDSQNIQYF.